These 27 T cell receptor beta chains were sequenced from one sample in a study of blood T cell repertoires in COVID-19. Here immunoSEQ multiplex PCR was the method, and the copy in TCRdb shows in-frame clones only, minus some. This sample has about 280,000 clones; 82% occur once, and the top ten carry approximately 5%. The sequenced sample consisted of PBMCs or T cells enriched from blood (not recorded which). These receptors were obtained from a middle-aged man who had been exposed to COVID-19.

The rearrangement uses TRBV29-1 and TRBJ1-1; TRBD1 matches at 10 bases. This CDR3 has 13 amino acids. Per germline, CDR1 SQVTM and CDR2 ANQGSEA. Trimming cost V 6 bases and J 5 bases; bases outside gene matches: 6. In DNA form, the CDR3 reads TGCAGCGTCCTTCGGACAGGGGGGACTGAAGCTTTCTTT. This gives the protein CSVLRTGGTEAFF.

This chain joins TRBV25-1 and TRBJ2-1; D is possibly TRBD2 (5 bases). Looked up from germline, CDR1 is MGHDK and CDR2 is SYGVNS. The CDR3 loop spans 11 amino acids. V lost 8 bases to trimming and J lost 3 bases, with 5 bases between them. CDR3 DNA: TGTGCCAGCGAGGGCTACAATGAGCAGTTCTTC. It is translated as CASEGYNEQFF.

This clone was detected a few times. The V gene is TRBV4-1, the J gene TRBJ1-3; a weak D match, TRBD1 (5 bases). CDR3 length: 14 residues. Trimming cost V 4 bases and J 3 bases, with 10 bases left between them. Germline CDR1 MGHRA, CDR2 YSYEKL. The CDR3 DNA follows: TGCGCCAGCAGCCCAGGGTCTTTTGGAAACACCATATATTTT. This translates into CASSPGSFGNTIYF.

Note on this clone: One end of the junction does not line up with germline, which may come from a read error. The rearrangement uses TRBV11-2 and TRBJ2-7; 14 bases fit TRBD2. CDR1 is SGHAT and CDR2 is FQNNGV in the germline V gene. The CDR3 is 14 residues long. The CDR3 DNA sequence: TGTGCCAGCAGCGGGACTAGCGGGAGCCCTGTGAAGGTTTTC. Its protein product is CASSGTSGSPVKVF.

In DNA, the CDR3 is TGTGCCTTTACTCATGGGAGGGGAATGGAGACCCAGTACTTC. Its translation is CAFTHGRGMETQYF. This chain connects TRBV30 to TRBJ2-5, with 7 bases lining up with TRBD2. V lost 7 bases and J lost 5; bases outside the gene matches: 13. The CDR3 is made up of 14 amino acids. Germline loops: CDR1 GTSNPN, CDR2 SVGIG (reference sequence). The whole variable domain, remainder taken from reference TRBV30 and TRBJ2-5, is SQTIHQWPATLVQPVGSPLSLECTVEGTSNPNLYWYRQAAGRGLQLLFYSVGIGQISSEVPQNLSASRPQDRQFILSSKKLLLSDSGFYLCAFTHGRGMETQYFGPGTRLLVL.

The CDR3 loop is CASSSGLAGAAFTDTQYF. Written as DNA, the CDR3 is TGCGCCAGCAGCTCGGGACTAGCGGGAGCTGCTTTCACAGATACGCAGTATTTT. V is TRBV5-1 and J is TRBJ2-3, with 14 positions matching TRBD2. This CDR3 is 18 amino acids long. Germline assignment: CDR1 SGHRS and CDR2 YFSETQ. The trim removed 3 bases at V and 2 bases at J, leaving 8 bases unmatched.

The chain is built from TRBV6-1 and TRBJ1-5; weak D call: TRBD1 (6 bases). V lost 0 bases and J 7 bases, leaving 13 bases between the germline ends. Germline V CDR1 and CDR2: MNHNS, SASEGT. This CDR3 region has 15 residues. DNA of the CDR3: TGTGCCAGCAGTGAAGCTTCGATACAGGGACAGCCCCAGCATTTT. Translating it yields CASSEASIQGQPQHF.

The genes are TRBV30 and TRBJ2-5, with TRBD1 as a possible D gene (6 bases). There are 14 residues in the CDR3. V was shortened by 0 bases and J by 4 bases, with 12 bases between the two germline ends. Looked up from germline, CDR1 is GTSNPN and CDR2 is SVGIG (reference sequence). CDR3 amino acids: CAWSVQGRGETQYF. The DNA for the CDR3 is TGTGCCTGGAGTGTACAGGGCCGAGGAGAGACCCAGTACTTC.

The chain has TRBV10-3 and TRBJ2-1; TRBD2 agrees at 7 bases. Germline loops: CDR1 ENHRY, CDR2 SYGVKD. J gave up 1 base and V 6 bases, and 9 bases lay outside the gene matches. The CDR3 consists of 16 residues. The CDR3 DNA follows: TGTGCCATCAGGGCAGCTAGCGGCGGTTCCTACAATGAGCAGTTCTTC. Amino acid sequence: CAIRAASGGSYNEQFF.

The chain joins TRBV5-1 to TRBJ2-7, with TRBD2 matching 7 bases. With V trimmed by 0 bases and J by 0 bases, 6 bases remained unmatched. CDR1 is SGHRS, CDR2 YFSETQ, per germline. This CDR3 region has 16 residues. The CDR3 DNA follows: TGCGCCAGCAGCTTGGGTGGGGGAGGGATCTCCTACGAGCAGTACTTC. Its protein product is CASSLGGGGISYEQYF.

This clone was picked up one time. V usage is TRBV6-5 and J usage is TRBJ1-2, with a tentative D call TRBD1 (5 bases). This CDR3 spans 12 amino acids. Per the germline V gene, CDR1 is MNHEY and CDR2 is SVGAGI. V shed 10 bases and J shed 2 bases, with 11 bases lying between them. This CDR3 is CAMTTGNYGYTF. CDR3 nucleotides: TGTGCCATGACAACAGGAAACTATGGCTACACCTTC.

This chain connects TRBV6-5 to TRBJ2-3; 11 bases agree with TRBD2. CDR3 length: 15 amino acids. CDR1 and CDR2 from the germline V gene are MNHEY and SVGAGI. Trimming took 8 bases from V and 5 from J; bases not matched to a gene: 9. CDR3 bases: TGTGCCAGCGTCTTCCTAGCGGGAGGAGGAGATACGCAGTATTTT. It encodes CASVFLAGGGDTQYF.

This chain's CDR3 is CASSQEQGGGDYNEQFF. The CDR3 DNA is TGTGCCAGCAGCCAAGAGCAAGGGGGAGGGGACTACAATGAGCAGTTCTTC. J is TRBJ2-1 and V is TRBV3-1 (or the pseudogene TRBV3-2), with a weak D call TRBD2 (7 bases). Germline V CDR1 and CDR2: LGHDT, YNNKEL (reference sequence). The ends were cut back, 0 bases at V and 3 bases at J, with 15 bases in the middle. CDR3 length equals 17 residues.

The gene calls are TRBV7-3 and TRBJ2-1; no definite D call. From germline, CDR1 is SGHTA and CDR2 FQGTGA. Trimming removed 4 bases from V and 6 bases from J, with 19 bases in between. The CDR3 spans 16 residues. The CDR3 loop reads CASSSPATSPRNEQFF. DNA for the CDR3: TGTGCCAGCAGCTCCCCGGCGACTTCCCCACGCAATGAGCAGTTCTTC.

In this sample, this clone turned up once. V gene TRBV18 combines with J gene TRBJ2-5; no clear D gene. Germline V gene data show CDR1 as KGHSH and CDR2 as LQKENI. The CDR3 loop spans 12 amino acids. The ends were cut back, 6 bases at V and 1 base at J, with 6 bases in the middle. CDR3 DNA: TGTGCCAGCTCCCCGTCCCAAGAGACCCAGTACTTC. Its translation is CASSPSQETQYF.

As to this clone: Additional DNA sequences in this sample encode the identical CDR3. The chain is built from TRBV12-3 or TRBV12-4 and TRBJ2-2; D is unclear. With 2 bases removed from V and 6 bases from J, the gap between germline ends came to 4 bases. CDR3 size: 12 residues. CDR3 sequence: CASSLTAGELFF. The CDR3 nucleotides read TGTGCCAGCAGTTTAACGGCCGGGGAGCTGTTTTTT.

The genes are TRBV19 and TRBJ1-1; D is possibly TRBD1 (5 bases). Germline V lookup: CDR1 LNHDA, CDR2 SQIVND (reference sequence). Trimming took 7 bases from V and 3 from J, leaving 18 bases between them. The CDR3 contains 15 residues. CDR3: CASILSRSGYTEAFF. CDR3 nucleotides: TGTGCCAGTATCCTCTCCCGCTCAGGGTACACTGAAGCTTTCTTT. Filled out from reference TRBV19 and TRBJ1-1, the complete variable domain reads DGGITQSPKYLFRKEGQNVTLSCEQNLNHDAMYWYRQDPGQGLRLIYYSQIVNDFQKGDIAEGYSVSREKKESFPLTVTSAQKNPTAFYLCASILSRSGYTEAFFGQGTRLTVV.

The chain couples TRBV5-5 to TRBJ2-7; 9 bases align to TRBD1. Germline V lookup: CDR1 SGHKS, CDR2 YYEKEE (reference sequence). V shed 4 bases and J 7 bases; nucleotides not matched to a gene: 15. The CDR3 consists of 16 residues. CDR3 sequence reads: CASSTGQGGWWDEQYF. As DNA, the CDR3 is TGTGCCAGCAGCACGGGACAGGGCGGTTGGTGGGATGAGCAGTACTTC. The complete variable domain, with remaining parts taken from reference TRBV5-5 and TRBJ2-7, reads DAGVTQSPTHLIKTRGQQVTLRCSPISGHKSVSWYQQVLGQGPQFIFQYYEKEERGRGNFPDRFSARQFPNYSSELNVNALLLGDSALYLCASSTGQGGWWDEQYFGPGTRLTVT.

The V gene is TRBV12-5, the J gene TRBJ2-1; D gene unclear. The length of the CDR3 is 16 residues. Per the germline V gene, CDR1 is LGHNT and CDR2 is FRNRAP. The V end was cut by 1 base, the J end by 6 bases, with 16 bases between. CDR3 protein: CASGLAGSGRSNEQFF. CDR3 bases: TGTGCTAGTGGTTTGGCGGGTTCTGGTCGTTCCAATGAGCAGTTCTTC.

The rearrangement uses TRBV5-6 and TRBJ1-2; D remains ambiguous. Per germline, CDR1 SGHDT and CDR2 YYEEEE. This CDR3 has 14 residues. Trimming pared 1 base from V and 1 base from J, leaving 8 bases between. In nucleotides, the CDR3 is TGTGCCAGCAGCTTGAACAGATTTAACTATGGCTACACCTTC. Protein sequence: CASSLNRFNYGYTF.

This chain joins TRBV4-1 and TRBJ2-7, with TRBD1 as a possible D gene (6 bases). V lost 5 bases, J lost 0 bases, and 14 bases lay in between. Germline lookup yields CDR1 MGHRA and CDR2 YSYEKL. The CDR3 consists of 15 residues. The CDR3 sequence: CASSFFQDSSYEQYF. CDR3 nucleotide sequence: TGCGCCAGCAGCTTTTTCCAGGACAGCTCCTACGAGCAGTACTTC.

The chain couples TRBV30 to TRBJ1-2; possibly TRBD1 for D (6 bases). Germline V gene sequence: CDR1 GTSNPN, CDR2 SVGIG (reference sequence). The CDR3 covers 12 residues. V lost 1 base and J 14 bases, leaving 17 bases between the germline ends. Written as DNA, the CDR3 is TGTGCCTGGAGTGGAGCGACAGGTCAGATAACCTTC. Translation: CAWSGATGQITF.

The chain couples TRBV6-5 to TRBJ2-1; 8 nucleotides match TRBD2. Trimming took 6 bases from V and 8 from J; bases not matched to a gene: 9. Germline CDR1 and CDR2: MNHEY and SVGAGI. The CDR3 runs to 14 residues. The CDR3 sequence is CASRTKRERDEQFF. For the CDR3, the DNA is TGTGCCAGCAGAACCAAGCGGGAGAGGGATGAGCAGTTCTTC.

CDR3: CASRDRGGTNEKLFF. The CDR3 nucleotides are TGTGCCAGCAGGGATCGCGGCGGAACAAATGAAAAACTGTTTTTT. This chain uses TRBV6-6 with TRBJ1-4; the D is unclear. V was cut by 6 bases and J by 5 bases, with 16 bases left in between. The CDR3 has 15 amino acids. Germline CDR1 MNHNY, CDR2 SVGAGI (reference sequence).

V is TRBV5-1 and J is TRBJ2-7; TRBD2 matches 11 bases. This CDR3 is 16 amino acids long. The junction had 8 bases not matched to a gene; V was cut back by 3 bases and J by 3 bases. Germline assignment: CDR1 SGHRS and CDR2 YFSETQ. The CDR3 is CASSSGSSGRVYEQYF. The DNA for the CDR3 is TGCGCCAGCAGCTCAGGTAGTAGCGGGAGGGTCTACGAGCAGTACTTC.

The CDR3 coding sequence is TGCAGCGCCGCCTGGTCTAGCGTAGACACCGGGGAGCTGTTTTTT. Translating gives CSAAWSSVDTGELFF. The chain recombines TRBV29-1 with TRBJ2-2, with a tentative D call TRBD2 (6 bases). The germline V gene encodes CDR1 SQVTM and CDR2 ANQGSEA. This CDR3 is 15 amino acids long. Trimming took 7 bases from V and 3 from J, leaving 18 bases between them.

In this sample, this clone turned up once. The chain combines TRBV18 with TRBJ1-5; no definite D call. The V end was cut by 3 bases, the J end by 5 bases, with 14 bases between. CDR1 and CDR2 from the germline V gene are KGHSH and LQKENI. The CDR3 is 15 residues long. The CDR3 reads CASSPGASEYQPQHF. The CDR3, as DNA: TGTGCCAGCTCACCCGGCGCCAGCGAATATCAGCCCCAGCATTTT.